This entry describes one TCR beta chain. What it recognizes is unknown. The rectum was sampled with one to two pinch biopsies at colonoscopy. The data were obtained in a study of pediatric ulcerative colitis. The assay was run at survey level. TCRdb's copy holds only in-frame clones and misses some; the assay was immunoSEQ multiplex PCR. The table lists tens of thousands of clones, roughly 70% of them singletons. General study points: In rectum, acute severe colitis had expanded clones and less diversity.

Germline V gene data show CDR1 as ENHRY and CDR2 as SYGVKD. J was trimmed by 4 bases and V by 7 bases; bases with no gene match: 9. The CDR3 has 14 residues. The TCR was taken from a boy under 18 with severe ulcerative colitis. Sequences were obtained from gut tissue. The chain has TRBV10-3 and TRBJ2-5; 7 nucleotides line up with TRBD2. The DNA of the CDR3 is TGTGCCATCAATCCCGGGGAGGGAAGAGAGACCCAGTACTTC. Protein product: CAINPGEGRETQYF.